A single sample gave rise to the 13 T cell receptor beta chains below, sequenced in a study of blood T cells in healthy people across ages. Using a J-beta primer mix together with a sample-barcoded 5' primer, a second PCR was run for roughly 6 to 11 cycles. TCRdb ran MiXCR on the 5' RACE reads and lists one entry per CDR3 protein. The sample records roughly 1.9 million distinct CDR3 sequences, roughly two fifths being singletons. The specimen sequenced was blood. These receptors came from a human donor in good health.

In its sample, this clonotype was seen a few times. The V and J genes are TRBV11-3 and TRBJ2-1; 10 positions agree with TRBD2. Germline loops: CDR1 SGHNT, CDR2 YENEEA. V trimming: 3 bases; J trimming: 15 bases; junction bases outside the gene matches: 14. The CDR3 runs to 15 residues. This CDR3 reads CASSFRSSGGLWRFF. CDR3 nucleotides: TGTGCCAGCAGCTTCCGAAGTAGCGGGGGGTTGTGGCGGTTCTTC.

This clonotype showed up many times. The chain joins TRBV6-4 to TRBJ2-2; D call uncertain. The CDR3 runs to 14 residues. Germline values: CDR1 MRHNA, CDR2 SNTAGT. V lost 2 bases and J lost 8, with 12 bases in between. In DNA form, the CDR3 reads TGTGCCAGCAGTGACGGCCCAGAGGTGGGGGAGCTGTTTTTT. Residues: CASSDGPEVGELFF.

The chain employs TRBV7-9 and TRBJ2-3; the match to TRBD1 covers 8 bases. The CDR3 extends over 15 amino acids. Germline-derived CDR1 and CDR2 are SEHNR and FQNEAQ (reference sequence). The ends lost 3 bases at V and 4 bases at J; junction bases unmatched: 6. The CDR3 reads CASSFQTGEADTQYF. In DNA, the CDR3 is TGTGCCAGCAGCTTTCAGACAGGGGAGGCAGATACGCAGTATTTT.

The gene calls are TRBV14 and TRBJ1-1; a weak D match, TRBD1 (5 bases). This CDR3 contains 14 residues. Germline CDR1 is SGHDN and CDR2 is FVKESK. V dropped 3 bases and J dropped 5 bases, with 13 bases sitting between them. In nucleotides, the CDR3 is TGTGCCAGCAGCCATACAGGCTGGGATACTGAAGCTTTCTTT. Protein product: CASSHTGWDTEAFF.

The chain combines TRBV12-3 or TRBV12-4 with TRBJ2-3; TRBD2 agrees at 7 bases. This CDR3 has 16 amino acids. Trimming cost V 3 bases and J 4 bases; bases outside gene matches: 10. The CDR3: CASSLRSPSGPDTQYF. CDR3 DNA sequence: TGTGCCAGCAGTTTGAGATCACCTAGCGGTCCAGATACGCAGTATTTT.

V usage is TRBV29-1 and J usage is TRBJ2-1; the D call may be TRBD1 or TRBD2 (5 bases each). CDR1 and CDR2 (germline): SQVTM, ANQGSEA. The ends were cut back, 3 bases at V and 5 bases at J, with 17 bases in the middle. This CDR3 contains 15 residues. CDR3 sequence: CSVEPGLGEHNEQFF. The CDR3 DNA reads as TGCAGCGTTGAGCCGGGCTTGGGGGAACACAATGAGCAGTTCTTC.

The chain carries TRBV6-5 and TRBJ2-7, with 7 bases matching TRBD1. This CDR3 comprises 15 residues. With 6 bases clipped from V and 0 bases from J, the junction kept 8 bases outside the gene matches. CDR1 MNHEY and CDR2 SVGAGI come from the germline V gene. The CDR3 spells CASSLDRDLSYEQYF. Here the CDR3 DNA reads TGTGCCAGCAGCTTAGACAGGGATCTCTCCTACGAGCAGTACTTC.

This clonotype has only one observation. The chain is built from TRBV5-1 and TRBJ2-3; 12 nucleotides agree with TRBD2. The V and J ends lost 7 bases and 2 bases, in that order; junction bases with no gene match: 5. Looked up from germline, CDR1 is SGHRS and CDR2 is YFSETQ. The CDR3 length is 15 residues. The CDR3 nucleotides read TGCGCCAGCCAACGGACTAGCGGGGCCACAGATACGCAGTATTTT. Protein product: CASQRTSGATDTQYF.

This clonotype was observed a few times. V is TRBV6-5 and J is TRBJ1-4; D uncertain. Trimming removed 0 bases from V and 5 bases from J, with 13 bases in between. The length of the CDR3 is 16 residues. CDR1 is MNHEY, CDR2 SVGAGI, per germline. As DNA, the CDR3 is TGTGCCAGCAGTTACTCGATAGAAGGGCCGAATGAAAAACTGTTTTTT. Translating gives CASSYSIEGPNEKLFF.

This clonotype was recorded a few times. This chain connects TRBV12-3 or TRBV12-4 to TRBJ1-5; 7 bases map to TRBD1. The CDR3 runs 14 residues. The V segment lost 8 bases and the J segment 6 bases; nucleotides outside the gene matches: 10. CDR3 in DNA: TGTGCCAGCGGAACGAAGGGGGCGCGTCAGCCCCAGCATTTT. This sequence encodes CASGTKGARQPQHF.

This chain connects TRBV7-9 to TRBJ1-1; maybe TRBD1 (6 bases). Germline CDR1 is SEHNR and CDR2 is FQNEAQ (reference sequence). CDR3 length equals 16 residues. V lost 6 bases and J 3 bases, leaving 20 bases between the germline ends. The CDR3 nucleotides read TGTGCCAGCAGATTAAAGGCCTCGGAGGGGGACACTGAAGCTTTCTTT. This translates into CASRLKASEGDTEAFF.

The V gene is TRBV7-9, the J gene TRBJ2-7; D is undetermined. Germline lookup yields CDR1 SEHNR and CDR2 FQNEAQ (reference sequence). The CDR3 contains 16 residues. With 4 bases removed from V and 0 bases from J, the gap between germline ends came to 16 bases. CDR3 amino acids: CASSSTGPPSSYEQYF. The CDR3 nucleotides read TGTGCCAGCAGCTCCACGGGTCCCCCAAGCTCCTACGAGCAGTACTTC.

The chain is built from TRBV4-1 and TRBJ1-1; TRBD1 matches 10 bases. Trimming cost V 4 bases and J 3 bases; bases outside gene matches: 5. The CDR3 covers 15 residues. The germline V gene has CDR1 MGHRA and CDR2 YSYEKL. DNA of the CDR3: TGCGCCAGCAGCCCGAGACAGGGGGCGGACACTGAAGCTTTCTTT. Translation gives CASSPRQGADTEAFF.